These 8 T cell receptor beta chains were all obtained from the same sample, sequenced in a study of naive and memory T cell subsets. The treatment here: skin biopsy from PPD injection site in Mantoux-positive individual. The library had UMIs added by 3' ligation of an oligonucleotide to TCR cDNA. Amplification of ligated cDNA took four PCR rounds with SP2 and nested alpha and beta constant primers. One entry per CDR3 protein, called by TCRdb with MiXCR from the UMI-ligation and nested PCR reads. The data show some 21,000 distinct CDR3 sequences, 4.5% to 7% seen once. The sample in question was skin, obtained from a tuberculin skin test site. The receptor set was obtained from an adult in good health.

This clonotype appeared many times. The chain combines TRBV20-1 with TRBJ2-5, with 7 nucleotides matching TRBD1. The CDR3 totals 13 residues. The ends lost 2 bases at V and 2 bases at J; junction bases unmatched: 2. CDR1 is DFQATT, CDR2 SNEGSKA, per germline (reference sequence). The CDR3 DNA reads TGCAGTGCTAGAAGACAGGGTCAAGAGACCCAGTACTTC. It codes for CSARRQGQETQYF.

This clonotype is medium-sized (0.01 to 0.1%) within its sample. V and J are TRBV3-1 and TRBJ1-3; 8 bases fit TRBD1. Unmatched junction bases numbered 18, after V lost 2 bases and J lost 0 bases. CDR3 length: 21 amino acids. The germline CDR1 and CDR2 sequences are LGHDT and YNNKEL (reference sequence). CDR3 amino acids: CASSQRKPRTGTPFSGNTIYF. In nucleotides, the CDR3 is TGTGCCAGCAGCCAACGAAAGCCCCGGACAGGGACCCCATTCTCTGGAAACACCATATATTTT.

There are many counts of this clonotype. This chain uses TRBV15 with TRBJ2-2, with D perhaps TRBD1 (7 bases). V was trimmed by 0 bases and J by 5 bases, leaving 16 bases between them. Germline CDR1 LNHNV, CDR2 YYDKDF (reference sequence). The CDR3 extends over 17 amino acids. CDR3 sequence (DNA): TGTGCCACCAGCAGAGATCCCGACAGGGCGGGGACCGGGGAGCTGTTTTTT. Amino acids: CATSRDPDRAGTGELFF.

This clonotype was seen repeatedly, ten times or more. This chain uses TRBV11-2 with TRBJ2-5; 8 bases are a match to TRBD2. This CDR3 is 15 amino acids long. The junction had 9 bases not matched to a gene; V was cut back by 5 bases and J by 4 bases. CDR1 is SGHAT and CDR2 is FQNNGV in the germline V gene. The CDR3 sequence is CASSLSHGGGETQYF. In DNA, the CDR3 is TGTGCCAGCAGCCTATCCCACGGGGGGGGAGAGACCCAGTACTTC.

There are many counts of this clonotype. The V call is TRBV7-3, the J call TRBJ1-1; D not certain. Germline CDR1 reads SGHTA; CDR2 reads FQGTGA. The CDR3 sequence is 14 residues long. The ends were cut back, 2 bases at V and 5 bases at J, with 12 bases in the middle. This CDR3 is CASSLSGRGTEAFF. CDR3 nucleotide sequence: TGTGCCAGCAGCTTATCCGGCCGGGGAACTGAAGCTTTCTTT.

This clonotype was seen only a few times. The chain has TRBV19 and TRBJ1-1; D possibly corresponds to TRBD1 (5 bases). The CDR3 length is 14 residues. V was trimmed by 6 bases and J by 1 base, leaving 12 bases between them. Germline V gene data show CDR1 as LNHDA and CDR2 as SQIVND (reference sequence). CDR3 loop: CASSTNGGNTEAFF. In nucleotides, the CDR3 is TGTGCCAGTAGCACAAACGGGGGGAACACTGAAGCTTTCTTT.

At least ten counts were recorded for this clonotype. This rearrangement joins TRBV20-1 to TRBJ2-7; 7 bases match TRBD2. Germline V gene lookup returns CDR1 DFQATT and CDR2 SNEGSKA (reference sequence). The CDR3 has 17 amino acids. After removal of 1 base from V and 0 bases from J, the junction contained 12 bases not matched to a gene. CDR3 DNA sequence: TGCAGTGCTAGAGTTGAGGTAGCGGGCCAAAGCTCCTACGAGCAGTACTTC. Residues: CSARVEVAGQSSYEQYF.

The sample holds many counts of this clonotype. The V call is TRBV6-4, the J call TRBJ2-2; no reliable D call. Trimming left V 3 bases short and J 6 bases short, with 11 bases between. This CDR3 has 14 residues. Germline CDR1 MRHNA, CDR2 SNTAGT. DNA of the CDR3: TGTGCCAGCAGTGAAGTCTTAGGTGCCGGGGAGCTGTTTTTT. Protein: CASSEVLGAGELFF.